Listed below are T cell receptor beta chains from one sample, sequenced in a study of cytomegalovirus exposure and HLA in healthy donors. TCRdb's copy holds only in-frame clones and misses some; the assay was immunoSEQ multiplex PCR. The profile shows approximately 150,000 clones, around 75% of them singletons. Material: PBMCs. Source of these receptors: a male donor in good health and CMV-seronegative. CDR3s include the opening cysteine and the closing phenylalanine or tryptophan.

V gene,CDR3 protein
TRBV29-1,CSVEDPGSSYNEQFF
TRBV6-1,CASSDAGTGGGYSNQPQHF
TRBV7-8,CASERADWDNEQFF
TRBV4-3,CASSRGLAGGYTGELFF
TRBV28,CASIVSGLAFNEQFF
TRBV27,CASTSPGFYEQYF
TRBV19,CASSINRVVNEQYF
TRBV19,CASSQHSGRRNNEQFF
TRBV5-1,CASSFLAGGPEQYF
TRBV29-1,CSTTAQGDGSEAFF
TRBV5-1,CASTPGTGGAETQYF
TRBV4-1,CASSQVSETYNEQFF
TRBV6-5,CASSTPLEEEETQYF
TRBV4-2,CASSQETLGVTDTQYF
TRBV5-1,CVSSLSVNTEAFF
TRBV4-1,CASSLGQGPTETQYF
TRBV7-9,CASSFRDRSFNEQFF
TRBV25-1,CASSPLGEGTGELFF
TRBV2,CASVRTDSGEDTQYF
TRBV29-1,CSVRTGHEHEQYF
TRBV9,CASSGTGDYTEAFF
TRBV21-1,CASSSREGYYEQYF
TRBV7-2,CASSSATAYYTDTQYF
TRBV4-1,CASSQDGAPNTEAFF
TRBV11-2,CASSLQTVNSPLHF